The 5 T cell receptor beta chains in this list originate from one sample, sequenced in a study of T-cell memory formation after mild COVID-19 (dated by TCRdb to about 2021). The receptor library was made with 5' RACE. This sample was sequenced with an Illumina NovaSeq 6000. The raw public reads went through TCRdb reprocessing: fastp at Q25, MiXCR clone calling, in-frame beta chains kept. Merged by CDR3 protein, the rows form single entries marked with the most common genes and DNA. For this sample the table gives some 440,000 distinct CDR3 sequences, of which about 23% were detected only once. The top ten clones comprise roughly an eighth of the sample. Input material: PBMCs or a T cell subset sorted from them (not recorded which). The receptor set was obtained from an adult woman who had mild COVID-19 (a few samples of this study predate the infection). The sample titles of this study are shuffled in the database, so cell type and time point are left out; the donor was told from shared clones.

CDR3 sequence reads: CASSYSSIYETQYF. CDR3 DNA sequence: TGTGCCAGCAGTTACTCGTCAATCTATGAGACCCAGTACTTC. The gene calls are TRBV6-2 or TRBV6-3 and TRBJ2-5, with D hard to call. The CDR3 is 14 residues long. V was pared by 0 bases and J by 5 bases, with 10 bases between. Germline lookup yields CDR1 MNHEY and CDR2 SVGEGT.

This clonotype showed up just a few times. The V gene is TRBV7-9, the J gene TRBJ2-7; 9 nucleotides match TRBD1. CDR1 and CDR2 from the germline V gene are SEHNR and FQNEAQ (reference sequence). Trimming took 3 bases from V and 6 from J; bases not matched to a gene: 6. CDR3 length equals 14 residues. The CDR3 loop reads CASSLGDRVFEQYF. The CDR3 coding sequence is TGTGCCAGCAGCTTGGGGGACAGGGTCTTCGAGCAGTACTTC. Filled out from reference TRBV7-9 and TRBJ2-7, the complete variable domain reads DTGVSQNPRHKITKRGQNVTFRCDPISEHNRLYWYRQTLGQGPEFLTYFQNEAQLEKSRLLSDRFSAERPKGSFSTLEIQRTEQGDSAMYLCASSLGDRVFEQYFGPGTRLTVT.

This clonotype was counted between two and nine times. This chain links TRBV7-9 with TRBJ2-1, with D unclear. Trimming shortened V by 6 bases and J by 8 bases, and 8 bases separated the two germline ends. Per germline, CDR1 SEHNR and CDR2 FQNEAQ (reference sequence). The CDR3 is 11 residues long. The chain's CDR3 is CASSGAHEQFF. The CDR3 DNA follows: TGTGCCAGCAGTGGAGCACATGAGCAGTTCTTC.

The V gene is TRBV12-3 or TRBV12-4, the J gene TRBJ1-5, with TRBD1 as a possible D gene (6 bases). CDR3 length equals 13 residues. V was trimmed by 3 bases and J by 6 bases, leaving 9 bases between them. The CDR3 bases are TGTGCCAGCAGTTTGGGGGCGGGTCAGCCCCAGCATTTT. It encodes CASSLGAGQPQHF.

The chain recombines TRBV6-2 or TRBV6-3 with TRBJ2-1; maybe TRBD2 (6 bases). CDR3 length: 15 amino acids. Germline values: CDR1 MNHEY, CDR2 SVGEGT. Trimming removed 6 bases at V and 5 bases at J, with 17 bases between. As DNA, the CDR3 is TGTGCCAGCAGGATACCCCGACTAGGGAACAATGAGCAGTTCTTC. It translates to CASRIPRLGNNEQFF.